This is a list of T cell receptor beta chains from one sample in a study of T cell clonotyping in hematopoietic cell transplantation. Produced via immunoSEQ multiplex PCR; TCRdb's table is partial and in-frame only. The sample contains about 69,000 clones, over 90% of which appear only once. The sample was peripheral blood mononuclear cells. The receptor source for this set is a middle-aged man in good health. Some clones in this sample may be carry-over from other donors' samples. The CDR3 runs from the conserved cysteine through the conserved F or W. A D gene is named only where the DNA matches it firmly. Some rows have no size entry. The others give once, few or many, or a class for an expanded clone.

size	J	D	V	CDR3	DNA
NA	TRBJ2-7	TRBD2	TRBV27	CASSSTSGWDEQYF	TGTGCCAGCAGCTCGACTAGCGGGTGGGACGAGCAGTACTTC
NA	TRBJ1-5	NA	TRBV5-1	CASSLEQGSQPQHF	TGCGCCAGCAGCTTGGAACAGGGTTCCCAGCCCCAGCATTTT
NA	TRBJ2-2	NA	TRBV7-9	CASSLVQPGELFF	TGTGCCAGCAGCTTAGTTCAGCCCGGGGAGCTGTTTTTT
NA	TRBJ2-7	NA	TRBV4-2	CASSQSVRIDYEQYF	TGTGCCAGCAGCCAGTCGGTTCGGATAGACTACGAGCAGTACTTC
NA	TRBJ1-2	NA	TRBV28	CASREVRLIF	TGTGCCAGCAGGGAGGTCAGACTAATCTTC
NA	TRBJ2-2	TRBD2	TRBV6-1	CASRSGREETGELFF	TGTGCCAGCAGAAGCGGGAGGGAGGAGACCGGGGAGCTGTTTTTT
NA	TRBJ2-3	NA	TRBV25-1	CASSDHQGRPDTQYF	TGTGCCAGCAGTGACCATCAGGGGCGGCCAGATACGCAGTATTTT
NA	TRBJ2-5	NA	TRBV5-6	CASSLWGREETQYF	TGTGCCAGCAGCTTGTGGGGCAGGGAAGAGACCCAGTACTTC
NA	TRBJ1-3	TRBD1	TRBV7-6	CASSLAHTGASGNTIYF	TGTGCCAGCAGCTTAGCCCATACAGGGGCGTCTGGAAACACCATATATTTT
NA	TRBJ2-7	TRBD1	TRBV9	CASSVAGQGAPYEQYF	TGTGCCAGCAGCGTAGCGGGCCAGGGGGCCCCCTACGAGCAGTACTTC
once	TRBJ2-5	TRBD1	TRBV6-1	CASSGGQGIQTQYF	TGTGCCAGCAGTGGGGGACAGGGCATACAGACCCAGTACTTC
NA	TRBJ2-7	NA	TRBV28	CASMDSLREQYF	TGTGCCAGCATGGACTCCCTTAGGGAGCAGTACTTC
NA	TRBJ1-5	NA	TRBV10-3	CATSRAENNQPQHF	TGTGCCACGTCTCGCGCGGAGAACAATCAGCCCCAGCATTTT
NA	TRBJ1-3	NA	TRBV9	CASSFGGTSGNTIYF	TGTGCCAGCAGCTTCGGGGGGACCTCTGGAAACACCATATATTTT
NA	TRBJ2-1	TRBD2	TRBV9	CASSGSGTPYNEQFF	TGTGCCAGCAGCGGTAGCGGGACCCCCTACAATGAGCAGTTCTTC
NA	TRBJ1-1	NA	TRBV14	CASSLRGQAEAFF	TGTGCCAGCAGCCTAAGAGGGCAGGCTGAAGCTTTCTTT
NA	TRBJ2-2	NA	TRBV6-5	CASSSGTGELFF	TGTGCCAGCAGTTCCGGGACCGGGGAGCTGTTTTTT
NA	TRBJ1-6	NA	TRBV5-4	CASSNKDSRSSYNSPLHF	TGTGCCAGCAGCAACAAGGACAGCCGAAGCTCCTATAATTCACCCCTCCACTTT
once	TRBJ1-4	NA	TRBV19	CASRFREKLFF	TGTGCCAGTAGGTTTCGAGAAAAACTGTTTTTT
NA	TRBJ2-3	TRBD2	TRBV6-5	CASLDRGGNPDTQYF	TGTGCCAGCCTCGATCGGGGGGGTAACCCAGATACGCAGTATTTT
NA	TRBJ2-5	TRBD1	TRBV11-2	CASSPDRGARETQYF	TGTGCCAGCAGCCCGGACAGGGGGGCGAGAGAGACCCAGTACTTC
NA	TRBJ1-6	TRBD1	TRBV10-3	CAIRDPGQGFRNSPLHF	TGTGCCATCAGGGATCCGGGACAGGGTTTTCGGAATTCACCCCTCCACTTT
NA	TRBJ1-1	NA	TRBV19	CASSTSSVPEAFF	TGTGCCAGTAGTACCTCCTCAGTTCCTGAAGCTTTCTTT
NA	TRBJ2-7	NA	TRBV28	CASSLGLEPYEQYF	TGTGCCAGCAGTTTAGGCTTAGAACCCTACGAGCAGTACTTC
once	TRBJ1-2	NA	TRBV19	CASNTGNSYGYTF	TGTGCCAGTAACACCGGGAACTCCTATGGCTACACCTTC
NA	TRBJ1-2	TRBD1	TRBV6-5	CASRSSTGVGGYTF	TGTGCCAGCAGATCCAGTACAGGGGTGGGTGGCTACACCTTC
once	TRBJ2-7	TRBD2	TRBV10-3	CAISATDSGRGEQYF	TGTGCCATCAGTGCCACAGATAGCGGGAGGGGGGAGCAGTACTTC
once	TRBJ1-4	TRBD1	TRBV27	CASSRDSYEKLFF	TGTGCCAGCAGTCGGGACAGCTATGAAAAACTGTTTTTT
NA	TRBJ2-1	NA	TRBV30	CAWEPGRRGEQFF	TGTGCCTGGGAGCCGGGACGCCGTGGGGAGCAGTTCTTC
NA	TRBJ1-4	NA	TRBV5-6	CASSFFSTASNEKLFF	TGTGCCAGCAGCTTTTTCTCGACAGCAAGTAATGAAAAACTGTTTTTT
once	TRBJ1-5	NA	TRBV10-3	CAISGTADNQPQHF	TGTGCCATCAGTGGGACAGCTGACAATCAGCCCCAGCATTTT
NA	TRBJ1-2	NA	TRBV6-5	CASTPVGPSGRNTF	TGTGCCAGCACTCCCGTAGGACCATCCGGCAGGAACACCTTC
NA	TRBJ2-5	NA	TRBV28	CASSTPRRAEGETQYF	TGTGCCAGCAGTACCCCCCGTCGGGCGGAGGGAGAGACCCAGTACTTC
once	TRBJ1-2	TRBD1	TRBV29-1	CSVEVRGRPYGYTF	TGCAGCGTTGAGGTCAGGGGGCGCCCCTATGGCTACACCTTC
NA	TRBJ2-7	NA	TRBV9	CASSLLDTNEQYF	TGTGCCAGCAGCCTCCTGGACACTAACGAGCAGTACTTC
NA	TRBJ2-7	TRBD2	TRBV5-6	CASSPPWGLAGHEQYF	TGTGCCAGCAGCCCCCCGTGGGGACTAGCGGGACACGAGCAGTACTTC
NA	TRBJ2-5	TRBD2	TRBV30	CAWRKLAGNGETQYF	TGTGCCTGGAGGAAGCTAGCGGGAAATGGCGAGACCCAGTACTTC
NA	TRBJ2-5	NA	TRBV20-1	CSAERQETQYF	TGCAGTGCGGAACGGCAAGAGACCCAGTACTTC
NA	TRBJ1-2	TRBD1	TRBV28	CASTLYRGQSNSNYGYTF	TGTGCCAGCACCCTCTACAGGGGACAGAGTAACTCAAACTATGGCTACACCTTC
NA	TRBJ2-1	NA	TRBV7-6	CASSPFSSSYNEQFF	TGTGCCAGCAGCCCGTTCAGTAGCTCCTACAATGAGCAGTTCTTC
NA	TRBJ1-1	NA	TRBV2	CASSMSGVAEAFF	TGTGCCAGCAGTATGTCAGGGGTGGCTGAAGCTTTCTTT
NA	TRBJ2-7	TRBD2	TRBV29-1	CSATQGTSISEQYF	TGCAGCGCCACCCAAGGGACTAGCATTTCCGAGCAGTACTTC
NA	TRBJ2-7	NA	TRBV30	CAWTRDTSYEQYF	TGTGCCTGGACCCGGGACACTTCCTACGAGCAGTACTTC
NA	TRBJ2-1	NA	TRBV19	CASSKRGGAEGHEQFF	TGTGCCAGTAGTAAAAGGGGTGGGGCGGAGGGTCATGAGCAGTTCTTC
NA	TRBJ2-3	TRBD2	TRBV5-1	CASTPWAGGSTDTQYF	TGCGCCAGCACTCCCTGGGCGGGGGGAAGCACAGATACGCAGTATTTT
NA	TRBJ2-3	NA	TRBV7-3	CASSSRFGHADTQYF	TGTGCCAGCAGCTCTAGGTTCGGGCACGCAGATACGCAGTATTTT
once	TRBJ1-3	NA	TRBV28	CASSLQGRNSGNTIYF	TGTGCCAGCAGTCTCCAGGGCCGGAACTCTGGAAACACCATATATTTT
NA	TRBJ2-7	NA	TRBV27	CASSAGTPYEQYF	TGTGCCAGCAGTGCCGGGACCCCCTACGAGCAGTACTTC
once	TRBJ2-7	NA	TRBV28	CASSASGSYEQYF	TGTGCCAGCAGTGCCTCAGGGTCCTACGAGCAGTACTTC
NA	TRBJ1-2	TRBD1	TRBV4-1	CASSQGPGTGGYGYTF	TGCGCCAGCAGCCAAGGACCCGGGACAGGAGGCTATGGCTACACCTTC
NA	TRBJ1-5	NA	TRBV28	CASSSQVDSNQPQHF	TGTGCCAGCAGTTCTCAGGTCGATAGCAATCAGCCCCAGCATTTT
NA	TRBJ1-1	NA	TRBV4-1	CASSQDLGNEAFF	TGCGCCAGCAGCCAGGATTTGGGTAACGAAGCTTTCTTT
NA	TRBJ1-1	TRBD1	TRBV28	CASSLGLTGGAGLGTEAFF	TGTGCCAGCAGTTTGGGGCTAACAGGGGGCGCCGGGTTAGGCACTGAAGCTTTCTTT
NA	TRBJ2-7	NA	TRBV11-2	CASRTETGSYEQYF	TGTGCCAGCAGGACCGAGACGGGTTCCTACGAGCAGTACTTC
once	TRBJ1-5	NA	TRBV6-1	CASSEVHGTVAQPQHF	TGTGCCAGCAGTGAGGTACACGGGACGGTTGCTCAGCCCCAGCATTTT
NA	TRBJ1-2	NA	TRBV19	CASSIAGDYGYTF	TGTGCCAGTAGTATAGCAGGGGACTATGGCTACACCTTC
NA	TRBJ2-7	NA	TRBV5-1	CASRQTPQGEQYF	TGCGCCAGCAGACAGACTCCCCAGGGCGAGCAGTACTTC
NA	TRBJ2-7	TRBD2	TRBV6-5	CASRHGLAAPYEQYF	TGTGCCAGCAGACACGGACTAGCGGCCCCCTACGAGCAGTACTTC
NA	TRBJ1-1	NA	TRBV5-1	CASSFEGLNTEAFF	TGCGCCAGCAGCTTCGAGGGGCTCAACACTGAAGCTTTCTTT